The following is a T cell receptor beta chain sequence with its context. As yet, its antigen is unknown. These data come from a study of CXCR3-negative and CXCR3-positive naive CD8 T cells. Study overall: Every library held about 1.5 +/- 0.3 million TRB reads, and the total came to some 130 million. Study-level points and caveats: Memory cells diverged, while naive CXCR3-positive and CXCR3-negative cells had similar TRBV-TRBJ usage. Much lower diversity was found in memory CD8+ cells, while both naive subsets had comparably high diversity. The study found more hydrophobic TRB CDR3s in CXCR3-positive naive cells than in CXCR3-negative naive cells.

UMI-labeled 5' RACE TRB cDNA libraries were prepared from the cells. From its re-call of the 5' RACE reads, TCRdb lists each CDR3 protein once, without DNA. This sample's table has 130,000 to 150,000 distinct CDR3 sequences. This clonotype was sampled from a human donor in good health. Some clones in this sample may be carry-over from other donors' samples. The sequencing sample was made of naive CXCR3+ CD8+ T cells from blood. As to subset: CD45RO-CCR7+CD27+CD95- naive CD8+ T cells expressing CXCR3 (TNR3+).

This CDR3 reads CASSLVGTGSDTQYF. The V call is TRBV7-9, the J call TRBJ2-3; without DNA, the TCRdb call of TRBD1 cannot be checked. Per the germline V gene, CDR1 is SEHNR and CDR2 is FQNEAQ (reference sequence). The CDR3 loop spans 15 amino acids.